This T cell receptor beta chain comes out of a study of T cells in women clearing cervical HPV infection. General study findings and limits: CIN3+ cases had significantly higher TCR richness than controls; evenness did not differ.

Clones were sequenced by immunoSEQ multiplex PCR, and TCRdb holds only the in-frame ones, with some missing. The sample holds tens of thousands of clones. The CDR3 contains 17 residues. CDR1 is DFQATT and CDR2 is SNEGSKA in the germline V gene (reference sequence). J gave up 4 bases and V 2 bases, and 13 bases lay outside the gene matches. Of note for this clone: Antigen: not known. The read ends 3 residues before the CDR3 terminus; that terminus is restored from the germline J gene.

The material sequenced was blood buffy coat. The rearrangement joins TRBV20-1 to TRBJ1-4; TRBD1 matches at 7 bases. This receptor was taken from a woman aged 18 to 75 with a cervical HPV16 infection that either progressed to CIN3+ or cleared (not recorded which). The CDR3 spells CSARIITSGQLNEKLFF. The covered CDR3 bases are TGCAGTGCTAGAATCATCACCTCGGGACAGCTTAATGAAAAA.